The 27 T cell receptor beta chains below were found in one sample sequenced in a study of cytomegalovirus exposure and HLA in healthy donors. The PCR used 60 Vbeta and 13 Jbeta primers. Sequencing used immunoSEQ multiplex PCR; TCRdb keeps in-frame clones, though not all of them. This sample yields about 200,000 clones, of which roughly three quarters are seen a single time; more than 1.5% belongs to the top ten. Sequencing was done on a sample of PBMCs. The receptors derive from a woman between 45 and 60 years old in good health and CMV-seronegative.

This clone appeared once. J is TRBJ1-2 and V is TRBV5-5, with D hard to call. V lost 3 bases and J 4 bases, leaving 10 bases between the germline ends. The CDR3 runs 13 residues. From germline, CDR1 is SGHKS and CDR2 YYEKEE (reference sequence). The CDR3 is CASSSVDFYGYTF. The CDR3 DNA reads TGTGCCAGCAGCTCCGTAGACTTCTATGGCTACACCTTC.

V gene TRBV29-1 combines with J gene TRBJ2-5; 8 bases line up with TRBD2. V was clipped by 3 bases and J by 2 bases; unmatched bases: 17. The CDR3 sequence is 18 residues long. Germline V CDR1 and CDR2: SQVTM, ANQGSEA. The CDR3 nucleotides are TGCAGCGTTGACTTCGGGGGGGGCATAGGGCCAATGCAAGAGACCCAGTACTTC. It specifies CSVDFGGGIGPMQETQYF.

This chain uses TRBV28 with TRBJ2-7, with a weak D call TRBD2 (5 bases). Germline V gives CDR1 MDHEN, CDR2 SYDVKM. The length of the CDR3 is 15 residues. V was clipped by 2 bases and J by 2 bases, with 13 bases between them. The CDR3 region is CASSLEGSFPYEQYF. CDR3 nucleotide sequence: TGTGCCAGCAGTTTAGAGGGATCTTTCCCCTACGAGCAGTACTTC.

The chain links TRBV5-5 to TRBJ1-5, with 9 bases matching TRBD1. The CDR3 spans 14 residues. Trimming took 4 bases from V and 2 from J; bases not matched to a gene: 1. Germline V gives CDR1 SGHKS, CDR2 YYEKEE (reference sequence). The CDR3 sequence: CASSGDRGNQPQHF. Here the CDR3 DNA reads TGTGCCAGCAGCGGGGACAGGGGCAATCAGCCCCAGCATTTT.

This sequence joins TRBV6-1 and TRBJ1-2; D is uncertain. CDR3 length: 13 residues. Germline V gene sequence: CDR1 MNHNS, CDR2 SASEGT. The V end lost 7 bases, the J end lost 5 bases, and 14 bases lay between the germline ends. The CDR3 loop reads CASTWAEGYGYTF. The DNA for the CDR3 is TGTGCCAGCACCTGGGCCGAGGGATATGGCTACACCTTC.

The CDR3 DNA sequence: TGTGCCAGCAGCCACCGACAGAATCCGCGTTATGGCTACACCTTC. Protein product: CASSHRQNPRYGYTF. The rearrangement joins TRBV11-2 to TRBJ1-2; D may be TRBD1 (5 bases). Per the germline V gene, CDR1 is SGHAT and CDR2 is FQNNGV. CDR3 length: 15 amino acids. Trimming pared 5 bases from V and 5 bases from J, leaving 18 bases between.

The table lists this clone with a few counts. The chain links TRBV2 to TRBJ1-5; no clear D. V was clipped by 4 bases and J by 3 bases, with 13 bases between them. CDR3 length equals 15 residues. The germline gives CDR1 SNHLY, CDR2 FYNNEI. This chain's CDR3 is CASSVGETNNQPQHF. CDR3 DNA: TGTGCCAGCAGTGTCGGGGAAACCAACAATCAGCCCCAGCATTTT.

This clone was observed a single time. J is TRBJ2-3 and V is TRBV15, with D tentatively TRBD1 (6 bases). This CDR3 has 16 amino acids. Between the trimmed V and J ends, which lost 1 base and 4 bases, there was a span of 15 bases. Germline V gives CDR1 LNHNV, CDR2 YYDKDF (reference sequence). The DNA of the CDR3 is TGTGCCACCAGCAGAGGGCTAGGGGGATGGGCAGATACGCAGTATTTT. This translates into CATSRGLGGWADTQYF.

The V call is TRBV6-1, the J call TRBJ2-5, with 7 bases lining up with TRBD1. CDR1 is MNHNS and CDR2 is SASEGT in the germline V gene. With V trimmed by 6 bases and J by 1 base, 2 bases remained unmatched. The CDR3 runs 13 residues. CDR3 loop: CASRGTVQETQYF. The DNA of the CDR3 is TGTGCCAGCAGAGGGACAGTCCAAGAGACCCAGTACTTC.

This clone was seen at least ten times. The CDR3 DNA reads TGTGCCAGCAGTGATTGGAGTGAAGGGGCCAACGTCCTGACTTTC. It yields the protein CASSDWSEGANVLTF. V is TRBV2 and J is TRBJ2-6; D gene uncertain. CDR1 is SNHLY and CDR2 is FYNNEI in the germline V gene. The length of the CDR3 is 15 residues. Trimming pared 3 bases from V and 4 bases from J, leaving 10 bases between.

This chain connects TRBV11-3 to TRBJ2-2, with D perhaps matching TRBD2 (5 bases). This CDR3 has 14 amino acids. The V gene lost 5 bases and the J gene lost 3 bases, with 10 bases spanning the gap. From germline, CDR1 is SGHNT and CDR2 YENEEA. CDR3 region: CASSRGRDTGELFF. CDR3 nucleotides: TGTGCCAGCAGCCGGGGTCGGGACACCGGGGAGCTGTTTTTT. The full variable domain, its missing parts supplied by reference TRBV11-3 and TRBJ2-2, is EAGVVQSPRYKIIEKKQPVAFWCNPISGHNTLYWYLQNLGQGPELLIRYENEEAVDDSQLPKDRFSAERLKGVDSTLKIQPAELGDSAVYLCASSRGRDTGELFFGEGSRLTVL.

V usage is TRBV27 and J usage is TRBJ2-5, with D maybe TRBD2 (5 bases). V was clipped by 5 bases and J by 5 bases, with 18 bases between them. Germline lookup yields CDR1 MNHEY and CDR2 SMNVEV (reference sequence). The CDR3 covers 15 residues. Here the CDR3 reads CASSRSRTSGETQYF. The CDR3 coding sequence is TGTGCCAGCAGTAGAAGCCGGACTTCCGGGGAGACCCAGTACTTC.

The rearrangement uses TRBV7-3 and TRBJ2-3; D is unclear. The ends were cut back, 4 bases at V and 3 bases at J, with 11 bases in the middle. This CDR3 region has 14 residues. Germline CDR1 and CDR2: SGHTA and FQGTGA. The CDR3 spells CASSSSGPTDTQYF. The CDR3 coding sequence is TGTGCCAGCAGCTCCAGTGGCCCAACAGATACGCAGTATTTT. The full variable domain, its missing parts supplied by reference TRBV7-3 and TRBJ2-3, is GAGVSQTPSNKVTEKGKYVELRCDPISGHTALYWYRQSLGQGPEFLIYFQGTGAADDSGLPNDRFFAVRPEGSVSTLKIQRTERGDSAVYLCASSSSGPTDTQYFGPGTRLTVL.

The V call is TRBV18, the J call TRBJ1-4; 10 bases fit TRBD1. CDR1 and CDR2 from the germline V gene are KGHSH and LQKENI. The CDR3 runs to 13 residues. Losses at the gene ends were 4 bases for V and 8 bases for J; bases not matched to a gene: 1. CDR3 sequence (DNA): TGTGCCAGCTCACTGACAGGGGGCGAAAAACTGTTTTTT. Protein: CASSLTGGEKLFF.

The genes are TRBV19 and TRBJ1-4; possible D gene TRBD1, 5 bases. With 5 bases removed from V and 7 bases from J, the gap between germline ends came to 14 bases. Germline loops: CDR1 LNHDA, CDR2 SQIVND (reference sequence). The CDR3 consists of 14 residues. The CDR3 here is CASSRQGGIEKLFF. The DNA for the CDR3 is TGTGCCAGTAGTCGCCAGGGCGGGATTGAAAAACTGTTTTTT.

This chain uses TRBV19 with TRBJ1-2; 7 bases line up with TRBD1. The V and J ends lost 4 bases and 6 bases, in that order; junction bases with no gene match: 11. CDR1 is LNHDA, CDR2 SQIVND, per germline (reference sequence). This CDR3 has 15 residues. The chain's CDR3 is CASSSTGVERDGYTF. CDR3 DNA: TGTGCCAGTAGTAGTACAGGGGTGGAGAGGGATGGCTACACCTTC. Variable domain in full (rest from reference TRBV19 and TRBJ1-2): DGGITQSPKYLFRKEGQNVTLSCEQNLNHDAMYWYRQDPGQGLRLIYYSQIVNDFQKGDIAEGYSVSREKKESFPLTVTSAQKNPTAFYLCASSSTGVERDGYTFGSGTRLTVV.

The rearrangement joins TRBV11-3 to TRBJ2-1, with TRBD2 matching 7 bases. V was clipped by 5 bases and J by 6 bases; unmatched bases: 7. CDR3 length: 14 amino acids. The germline V gene has CDR1 SGHNT and CDR2 YENEEA. The CDR3 spells CASSVGGSGNEQFF. The CDR3 region has the DNA TGTGCCAGCAGCGTGGGCGGGAGCGGCAATGAGCAGTTCTTC.

About this clone itself: A much bigger clone sits one base away, suggesting this may be a read error. The CDR3 spells CASSYRRNTEAFF. For the CDR3, the DNA is TGTGCCAGCAGTTACAGGAGGAACACTGAAGCTTTCTTT. The V call is TRBV6-5, the J call TRBJ1-1; D not certain. V was trimmed by 2 bases and J by 1 base, leaving 5 bases between them. The CDR3 contains 13 residues. CDR1 MNHEY and CDR2 SVGAGI come from the germline V gene.

This chain connects TRBV5-4 to TRBJ2-1; weak D call: TRBD2 (6 bases). Germline V gene data show CDR1 as SGHNT and CDR2 as YYREEE (reference sequence). CDR3 size: 16 residues. V was trimmed by 4 bases and J by 0 bases, leaving 14 bases between them. CDR3 DNA: TGTGCCAGCAGCCCAGGGACTTTCAGCTCCTACAATGAGCAGTTCTTC. Residues: CASSPGTFSSYNEQFF.

The genes are TRBV19 and TRBJ1-4; D not certain. CDR1 LNHDA and CDR2 SQIVND come from the germline V gene (reference sequence). The V end lost 4 bases, the J end lost 8 bases, and 11 bases lay between the germline ends. The CDR3 runs 13 residues. Written as DNA, the CDR3 is TGTGCCAGTAGTAGGAGTCCGGAGGAAAAACTGTTTTTT. Translating it yields CASSRSPEEKLFF.

The chain combines TRBV19 with TRBJ2-1; 9 bases line up with TRBD1. Germline assignment: CDR1 LNHDA and CDR2 SQIVND (reference sequence). Losses at the gene ends were 5 bases for V and 13 bases for J; bases not matched to a gene: 18. This CDR3 is 16 amino acids long. The DNA of the CDR3 is TGTGCCAGTAGTCTTCCCGGGACAGGGCAGGGTAAGGTCCAGTTCTTC. It specifies CASSLPGTGQGKVQFF.

The chain joins TRBV5-1 to TRBJ1-1; TRBD1 is a possible D gene (5 bases). Deletions cut 2 bases from V and 5 bases from J, with 13 bases between. The CDR3 has 14 residues. The germline gives CDR1 SGHRS, CDR2 YFSETQ. CDR3 region: CASSFLGGGTEAFF. CDR3 DNA sequence: TGCGCCAGCAGCTTCCTCGGGGGGGGGACTGAAGCTTTCTTT.

V usage is TRBV28 and J usage is TRBJ1-5; maybe TRBD1 (5 bases). V lost 4 bases, J lost 0 bases, and 13 bases lay in between. Germline loops: CDR1 MDHEN, CDR2 SYDVKM. The CDR3 is made up of 16 amino acids. CDR3 amino acids: CASSYGGASSNQPQHF. CDR3 nucleotide sequence: TGTGCCAGCAGTTACGGAGGGGCCTCTAGCAATCAGCCCCAGCATTTT.

The genes are TRBV7-9 and TRBJ1-4; 8 nucleotides match TRBD1. This CDR3 spans 15 amino acids. Per the germline V gene, CDR1 is SEHNR and CDR2 is FQNEAQ (reference sequence). V dropped 5 bases and J dropped 5; count of bases not matched to a gene: 7. Written as DNA, the CDR3 is TGTGCCAGCAGCGAGACAGGGGTGAGGAATGAAAAACTGTTTTTT. This translates into CASSETGVRNEKLFF.

The chain recombines TRBV6-5 with TRBJ2-5; D gene uncertain. The DNA end favors TRBJ2-7, so the J call may be wrong. The length of the CDR3 is 14 residues. Germline CDR1 reads MNHEY; CDR2 reads SVGAGI. The CDR3 protein is CASSYSGSNYEQYF. In DNA form, the CDR3 reads TGTGCCAGCAGTTACTCAGGAAGTAACTACGAGCAGTACTTC.

V and J are TRBV15 and TRBJ1-1; D is unclear. Trimming removed 0 bases from V and 0 bases from J, with 8 bases in between. The CDR3 consists of 15 residues. Germline CDR1 is LNHNV and CDR2 is YYDKDF (reference sequence). The CDR3 DNA reads TGTGCCACCAGCAGAGATCCGCAGGTGAACACTGAAGCTTTCTTT. Amino acids: CATSRDPQVNTEAFF.

The V gene is TRBV28, the J gene TRBJ2-5, with TRBD2 matching over 12 bases. V lost 5 bases and J lost 11; bases outside the gene matches: 9. Germline V gene data show CDR1 as MDHEN and CDR2 as SYDVKM. The length of the CDR3 is 14 residues. The CDR3 sequence: CASSAGLAGREQYF. CDR3 nucleotide sequence: TGTGCCAGCAGTGCCGGACTAGCGGGGAGGGAGCAGTACTTC.